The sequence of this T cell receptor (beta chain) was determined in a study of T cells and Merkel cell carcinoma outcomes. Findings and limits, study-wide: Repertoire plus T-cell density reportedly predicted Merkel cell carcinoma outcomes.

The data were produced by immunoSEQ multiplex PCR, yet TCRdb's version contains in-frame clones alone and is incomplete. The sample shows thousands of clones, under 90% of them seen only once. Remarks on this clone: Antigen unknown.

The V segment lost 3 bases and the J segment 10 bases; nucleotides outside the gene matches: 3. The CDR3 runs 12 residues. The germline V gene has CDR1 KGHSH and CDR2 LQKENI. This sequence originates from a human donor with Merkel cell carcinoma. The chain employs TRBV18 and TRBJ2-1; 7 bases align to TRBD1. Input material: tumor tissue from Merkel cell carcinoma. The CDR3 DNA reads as TGTGCCAGCTCACCCGGGGACAGAGAGCAGTTCTTC. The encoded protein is CASSPGDREQFF.